A single sample gave rise to the 24 T cell receptor beta chains below, sequenced in a study of cytomegalovirus exposure and HLA in healthy donors. The PCR employed 60 Vbeta primers together with 13 Jbeta primers. TCRdb's copy holds only in-frame clones and misses some; the assay was immunoSEQ multiplex PCR. The repertoire includes 100,000 to 150,000 clones, about 8.6% of them detected once, and around 6.1% sits in the top ten. The specimen was PBMCs. These receptors all come from a woman aged 40 to 55 in good health and CMV-seropositive.

V and J are TRBV9 and TRBJ1-1; D is ambiguous. Germline V gene sequence: CDR1 SGDLS, CDR2 YYNGEE. The CDR3 extends over 13 amino acids. The V end was cut by 1 base, the J end by 4 bases, with 8 bases between. CDR3 sequence: CASSVNSGTEAFF. The CDR3 DNA follows: TGTGCCAGCAGCGTAAATTCGGGCACTGAAGCTTTCTTT.

This clone has only a few counts. The CDR3 loop reads CASSLRGAEDEQFF. DNA of the CDR3: TGCGCCAGCAGCCTACGGGGAGCGGAAGATGAGCAGTTCTTC. V usage is TRBV5-1 and J usage is TRBJ2-1, with TRBD2 as a possible D gene (5 bases). CDR1 SGHRS and CDR2 YFSETQ come from the germline V gene. CDR3 length: 14 residues. The V end lost 4 bases, the J end lost 8 bases, and 16 bases lay between the germline ends. Looking up the rest from reference TRBV5-1 and TRBJ2-1 gives the full variable domain: KAGVTQTPRYLIKTRGQQVTLSCSPISGHRSVSWYQQTPGQGLQFLFEYFSETQRNKGNFPGRFSGRQFSNSRSEMNVSTLELGDSALYLCASSLRGAEDEQFFGPGTRLTVL.

The genes are TRBV6-5 and TRBJ2-7; a possible D gene is TRBD2 (6 bases). V dropped 7 bases and J dropped 6 bases, with 19 bases sitting between them. In germline, CDR1 is MNHEY, CDR2 SVGAGI. The CDR3 is 14 amino acids. CDR3 in amino acids: CASNARDWAFEQYF. The CDR3 bases are TGTGCCAGCAACGCCCGGGACTGGGCTTTCGAGCAGTACTTC.

This chain uses TRBV5-1 with TRBJ1-6; a weak D match, TRBD1 (5 bases). Trimming took 5 bases from V and 8 from J, leaving 14 bases between them. This CDR3 contains 14 residues. Germline V lookup: CDR1 SGHRS, CDR2 YFSETQ. The CDR3 DNA sequence: TGCGCCAGCAGGGATGCGGGGCGTGATTCACCCCTCCACTTT. This translates into CASRDAGRDSPLHF.

This sequence joins TRBV30 and TRBJ1-6; 9 nucleotides align to TRBD1. The CDR3 is made up of 15 amino acids. The V gene end was trimmed by 1 base and the J gene end by 8 bases; junction bases not matched to a gene: 6. The germline CDR1 and CDR2 sequences are GTSNPN and SVGIG (reference sequence). The CDR3 sequence is CAWSGDRVRDSPLHF. The CDR3 coding sequence is TGTGCCTGGAGTGGGGACAGGGTGAGGGATTCACCCCTCCACTTT.

This chain uses TRBV6-5 with TRBJ1-1, with unresolved D. V lost 7 bases and J lost 0, with 9 bases in between. CDR1 MNHEY and CDR2 SVGAGI come from the germline V gene. The CDR3 contains 13 residues. In DNA, the CDR3 is TGTGCCAGCACCCCTTCGTTGAACACTGAAGCTTTCTTT. Translating gives CASTPSLNTEAFF.

The chain combines TRBV12-2 with TRBJ2-7; the table names TRBD1, a call not compared with the DNA. TRBV12-2 is a recognized pseudogene. CDR3 length equals 18 residues. Here the CDR3 DNA reads TGTGCAAGTCGCCTGTCCCACAACCGGGACAGACGGTACTACGAGCAGTACTTC. This encodes CASRLSHNRDRRYYEQYF.

This sequence joins TRBV19 and TRBJ2-5; TRBD2 is a possible D gene (6 bases). The CDR3 runs 15 residues. Trimming removed 5 bases from V and 1 base from J, with 14 bases in between. Germline-derived CDR1 and CDR2 are LNHDA and SQIVND (reference sequence). In DNA, the CDR3 is TGTGCCAGTAGTGAGTTGGGGGGTCCCCAAGAGACCCAGTACTTC. This encodes CASSELGGPQETQYF.

The J gene is TRBJ1-2, the V gene TRBV7-9, with D uncertain. The CDR3 consists of 18 residues. The germline V and J ends were trimmed by 4 bases and 6 bases, with 27 bases remaining between them. Germline CDR1 reads SEHNR; CDR2 reads FQNEAQ (reference sequence). This chain's CDR3 is CASSSRTTDTAGRDGYTF. For the CDR3, the DNA is TGTGCCAGCAGCTCCAGGACTACTGACACGGCCGGTAGGGATGGCTACACCTTC.

The rearrangement links TRBV10-3 to TRBJ1-2, with 8 bases that match TRBD1. This CDR3 comprises 13 residues. From germline, CDR1 is ENHRY and CDR2 SYGVKD. Trimming removed 3 bases from V and 7 bases from J; junction bases left unmatched: 4. DNA for the CDR3: TGTGCCATCAGTGACGGGACAGGTATTGGCTACACCTTC. Its translation: CAISDGTGIGYTF.

This clone was counted a few times. The V gene is TRBV28, the J gene TRBJ2-7; D is possibly TRBD1 (6 bases). The CDR3 runs 14 residues. The V gene's germline CDR1 is MDHEN and CDR2 SYDVKM. Trimming shortened V by 5 bases and J by 5 bases, and 16 bases separated the two germline ends. CDR3 in amino acids: CASSLTGLVDEQYF. CDR3 coding DNA: TGTGCCAGCAGTCTTACAGGGTTAGTAGACGAGCAGTACTTC.

Only a few counts were recorded for this clone. The rearrangement uses TRBV6-1 and TRBJ1-6; 10 bases align to TRBD1. The CDR3 has 13 amino acids. V was clipped by 6 bases and J by 8 bases; unmatched bases: 1. Germline V lookup: CDR1 MNHNS, CDR2 SASEGT. Written as DNA, the CDR3 is TGTGCCAGCAGGGGACAGGGGCATTCACCCCTCCACTTT. Its protein product is CASRGQGHSPLHF.

This rearrangement joins TRBV7-8 to TRBJ2-6, with 11 bases aligning to TRBD1. The V and J ends lost 3 bases and 4 bases, in that order; junction bases with no gene match: 8. The CDR3 contains 18 residues. The germline V gene encodes CDR1 SGHVS and CDR2 FQNEAQ. CDR3 sequence (DNA): TGTGCCAGCAGCTTCTCCGGACAGGGGGCGGTGGGGGCCAACGTCCTGACTTTC. Amino acids: CASSFSGQGAVGANVLTF.

This chain joins TRBV4-1 and TRBJ2-7, with TRBD1 matching over 7 bases. The ends lost 1 base at V and 0 bases at J; junction bases unmatched: 6. Germline V gives CDR1 MGHRA, CDR2 YSYEKL. This CDR3 spans 16 amino acids. Here the CDR3 reads CASSQGGTGASYEQYF. CDR3 sequence (DNA): TGCGCCAGCAGCCAAGGAGGAACAGGGGCCTCCTACGAGCAGTACTTC.

Remarks on this clone: One end of the junction is discordant with germline, which a read error may explain. The sample carries other DNA sequences with the same CDR3. The rearrangement links TRBV30 to TRBJ1-5, with unresolved D. This CDR3 region has 12 residues. Germline assignment: CDR1 GTSNPN and CDR2 SVGIG (reference sequence). Here the CDR3 DNA reads TGCGCCTGGAGTGTTGGCTATCAGCCCCAGCATTTT. It yields the protein CAWSVGYQPQHF.

This clone was picked up a small number of times. The CDR3 region is CAWSVQGVTSGGNEQFF. In nucleotides, the CDR3 is TGTGCCTGGAGTGTACAAGGCGTGACTAGCGGGGGTAATGAGCAGTTCTTC. The chain uses TRBV30 and TRBJ2-1; 12 bases align to TRBD2. Germline V CDR1 and CDR2: GTSNPN, SVGIG (reference sequence). The CDR3 extends over 17 amino acids. V lost 0 bases and J lost 7; bases outside the gene matches: 10.

This clone came up a few times. V usage is TRBV7-6 and J usage is TRBJ1-1; tentatively, D is TRBD1 (5 bases). Germline V gene lookup returns CDR1 SGHVS and CDR2 FNYEAQ. The CDR3 is 16 residues long. V gave up 3 bases and J gave up 2 bases, with 16 bases separating them. CDR3 in amino acids: CASSLTIDSRNTEAFF. The CDR3 coding sequence is TGTGCCAGCAGCTTGACCATAGACAGTAGAAACACTGAAGCTTTCTTT.

This clone has more than one count but fewer than ten. The rearrangement uses TRBV5-4 and TRBJ1-4; D perhaps matches TRBD1 (5 bases). This CDR3 is built from 14 residues. The V end lost 4 bases, the J end lost 3 bases, and 10 bases lay between the germline ends. Germline CDR1 is SGHNT and CDR2 is YYREEE (reference sequence). DNA for the CDR3: TGTGCCAGCAGCCCGGGACTTGCTAATGAAAAACTGTTTTTT. Residues: CASSPGLANEKLFF.

This clone was seen only a few times. J is TRBJ2-1 and V is TRBV4-1; D unresolved. Germline assignment: CDR1 MGHRA and CDR2 YSYEKL. CDR3 length equals 15 residues. V was cut by 4 bases and J by 0 bases, with 10 bases left in between. For the CDR3, the DNA is TGCGCCAGCAGCCGAATACCTAGCTCCTACAATGAGCAGTTCTTC. This translates into CASSRIPSSYNEQFF.

This clone was counted a few times. The CDR3 DNA reads as TGTGCCTGGAGGGCTAGCGGGAGATCCTACGAGCAGTACTTC. It yields the protein CAWRASGRSYEQYF. The chain links TRBV30 to TRBJ2-7; 10 bases are shared with TRBD2. Germline CDR1 reads GTSNPN; CDR2 reads SVGIG (reference sequence). The trim removed 3 bases at V and 1 base at J, leaving 3 bases unmatched. The CDR3 contains 14 residues.

The chain recombines TRBV5-6 with TRBJ2-1; 14 nucleotides line up with TRBD2. Unmatched junction bases numbered 9, after V lost 2 bases and J lost 8 bases. CDR3 size: 17 residues. Germline values: CDR1 SGHDT, CDR2 YYEEEE. The CDR3 DNA reads as TGTGCCAGCAGCTTTAAAGTGGGACTAGCGGGGGCGGATGAGCAGTTCTTC. Protein sequence: CASSFKVGLAGADEQFF.

The chain employs TRBV29-1 and TRBJ1-4; no definite D call. CDR1 is SQVTM, CDR2 ANQGSEA, per germline. Trimming left V 4 bases short and J 8 bases short, with 14 bases between. The CDR3 covers 13 residues. The CDR3 DNA sequence: TGCAGCGTTGCCGGCGCCGGCGGAGAAAAACTGTTTTTT. Amino acids: CSVAGAGGEKLFF. The complete variable domain, with remaining parts taken from reference TRBV29-1 and TRBJ1-4, reads SAVISQKPSRDICQRGTSLTIQCQVDSQVTMMFWYRQQPGQSLTLIATANQGSEATYESGFVIDKFPISRPNLTFSTLTVSNMSPEDSSIYLCSVAGAGGEKLFFGSGTQLSVL.

This clone was counted only a few times. V gene TRBV16 combines with J gene TRBJ1-1; TRBD1 agrees at 7 bases. The CDR3 has 19 amino acids. The trim removed 4 bases at V and 7 bases at J, leaving 24 bases unmatched. From germline, CDR1 is KGHSY and CDR2 FQNENV. The CDR3 DNA sequence: TGTGCCAGCAGCCTGATCGGGGGACAGCCTCTTGCGAGAGTAAATGAAGCTTTCTTT. Amino acid sequence: CASSLIGGQPLARVNEAFF.

This clone showed up just a few times. The chain combines TRBV19 with TRBJ1-5; D may be TRBD1 (6 bases). Germline V CDR1 and CDR2: LNHDA, SQIVND (reference sequence). The CDR3 extends over 16 amino acids. Between the trimmed V and J ends, which lost 4 bases and 0 bases, there was a span of 13 bases. CDR3 sequence (DNA): TGTGCCAGTAGTAGGACAGCTCTTCTTAGCAATCAGCCCCAGCATTTT. Protein product: CASSRTALLSNQPQHF. Full variable domain (outside the CDR3, taken from reference TRBV19 and TRBJ1-5): DGGITQSPKYLFRKEGQNVTLSCEQNLNHDAMYWYRQDPGQGLRLIYYSQIVNDFQKGDIAEGYSVSREKKESFPLTVTSAQKNPTAFYLCASSRTALLSNQPQHFGDGTRLSIL.